This T cell receptor beta chain is from a study of human T cells and chemical hapten exposure. V gave up 3 bases and J gave up 6 bases, with 19 bases separating them. There are 15 residues in the CDR3. Germline-derived CDR1 and CDR2 are DFQATT and SNEGSKA (reference sequence). TCRdb re-called the RACE reads with MiXCR, one entry per CDR3 protein. Seen here are about 170,000 distinct CDR3 sequences, roughly 26% observed once, and the top ten hold roughly 2.2%. The time point here: patch test 3, about 24 weeks after DPC sensitization. Treatment defined: therapeutic diphenylcyclopropenone sensitization with weekly scalp DPC.

The specimen comprised whole blood, sampled in connection with sensitization to the hapten diphenylcyclopropenone (DPC). The J gene is TRBJ2-3, the V gene TRBV20-1; tentatively, D is TRBD2 (5 bases). The TCR was taken from a woman aged 18-30 years with alopecia areata. Some clones in this sample may be carry-over from other donors' samples. The CDR3: CSASSGSSRGDTQYF. The CDR3 nucleotides read TGCAGTGCTAGTTCGGGCTCTAGTCGAGGGGATACGCAGTATTTT.